The next 24 T cell receptor beta chains were all read from a single sample in a study of blood T cell repertoires in COVID-19. The table came from immunoSEQ multiplex PCR; TCRdb's copy has only in-frame clones and leaves some out. This sample has about 290,000 clones, with 89% found just once. Source material: peripheral blood. The source of these receptors is a woman in her thirties or forties who had recovered from COVID-19.

The chain has TRBV19 and TRBJ2-5, with 7 nucleotides matching TRBD1. This CDR3 has 13 residues. J lost 0 bases, V lost 6 bases, and 1 base had no gene match. CDR1 is LNHDA and CDR2 is SQIVND in the germline V gene (reference sequence). Here the CDR3 DNA reads TGTGCCAGTAGCGGACAGGACCAAGAGACCCAGTACTTC. It is translated as CASSGQDQETQYF.

The V call is TRBV10-3, the J call TRBJ1-1, with TRBD1 identical over 9 bases. Germline V gene sequence: CDR1 ENHRY, CDR2 SYGVKD. This CDR3 region has 16 residues. V lost 6 bases and J lost 7; bases outside the gene matches: 15. Written as DNA, the CDR3 is TGTGCCATCAGCCGAGAACATGGGACAGGGAGGAATGAAGCTTTCTTT. Its protein is CAISREHGTGRNEAFF.

This chain joins TRBV5-1 and TRBJ2-2; 14 bases are a match to TRBD2. Per the germline V gene, CDR1 is SGHRS and CDR2 is YFSETQ. With V trimmed by 7 bases and J by 4 bases, 6 bases remained unmatched. The CDR3 covers 16 residues. The CDR3 bases are TGCGCCAGCTCGGGACTAGCGGGAGTGGCCACCGGGGAGCTGTTTTTT. Translated: CASSGLAGVATGELFF.

The sample holds one count of this clone. V and J are TRBV27 and TRBJ2-3, with a tentative D call TRBD1 (5 bases). Per the germline V gene, CDR1 is MNHEY and CDR2 is SMNVEV (reference sequence). Trimming cost V 2 bases and J 3 bases, with 18 bases left between them. The CDR3 has 17 residues. The CDR3 sequence: CASSLLPQGTGTDTQYF. The DNA for the CDR3 is TGTGCCAGCAGTTTACTTCCCCAGGGTACTGGGACAGATACGCAGTATTTT.

This clone has just a few counts. The chain recombines TRBV4-1 with TRBJ2-7, with 11 positions matching TRBD2. V gave up 2 bases and J gave up 2 bases; unmatched junction bases: 8. Germline assignment: CDR1 MGHRA and CDR2 YSYEKL. The CDR3 has 17 amino acids. The CDR3 sequence is CASSQSSGTSGTYEQYF. The CDR3 coding sequence is TGCGCCAGCAGCCAATCCTCCGGGACTAGCGGTACCTACGAGCAGTACTTC.

The genes are TRBV18 and TRBJ2-7; 7 bases are shared with TRBD1. The germline V gene encodes CDR1 KGHSH and CDR2 LQKENI. The CDR3 loop spans 14 amino acids. V was pared by 4 bases and J by 7 bases, with 10 bases of the junction left unmatched. CDR3 bases: TGTGCCAGCTCACAAGACAGGGTCCGGGGAGAGCAGTACTTC. Protein: CASSQDRVRGEQYF.

The gene calls are TRBV19 and TRBJ1-3; the D gene is possibly TRBD1 (6 bases). The CDR3 runs to 15 residues. CDR1 is LNHDA, CDR2 SQIVND, per germline (reference sequence). Trimming removed 9 bases at V and 2 bases at J, with 17 bases between. CDR3 DNA: TGTGCCAGAGCCAGGGGCCCCGTCGCTGGAAACACCATATATTTT. As protein: CARARGPVAGNTIYF.

V gene TRBV5-1 combines with J gene TRBJ1-1; 7 bases agree with TRBD1. Germline values: CDR1 SGHRS, CDR2 YFSETQ. J was trimmed by 5 bases and V by 2 bases; bases with no gene match: 0. This CDR3 spans 12 amino acids. The CDR3 nucleotides read TGCGCCAGCAGCTTACAGGGGACTGAAGCTTTCTTT. Its protein is CASSLQGTEAFF.

This clone showed up just once. This rearrangement joins TRBV12-2 to TRBJ2-1; the DNA was not compared with TRBD2, the D call given in the table. TRBV12-2 is given as a pseudogene. The CDR3 length is 19 residues. The CDR3 reads CASRLYYLAEKSVDNEQFF. In DNA form, the CDR3 reads TGTGCAAGTCGCTTATATTACCTAGCGGAAAAGTCCGTGGACAATGAGCAGTTCTTC.

The rearrangement joins TRBV5-4 to TRBJ2-1, with 8 bases aligning to TRBD2. With 4 bases clipped from V and 0 bases from J, the junction kept 15 bases outside the gene matches. Germline CDR1 reads SGHNT; CDR2 reads YYREEE (reference sequence). This CDR3 is built from 19 residues. In DNA form, the CDR3 reads TGTGCCAGCAGCAGACGGGCAGCTAGCGGGCTAAGCTCCTACAATGAGCAGTTCTTC. Its protein is CASSRRAASGLSSYNEQFF.

This chain links TRBV6-1 with TRBJ1-1, with TRBD1 matching 9 bases. The germline V gene encodes CDR1 MNHNS and CDR2 SASEGT. The J segment lost 3 bases and the V segment lost 0 bases, leaving 2 bases of the junction unmatched. CDR3 size: 15 residues. The CDR3 nucleotides are TGTGCCAGCAGTGAAGCGACAGGGGGGGACACTGAAGCTTTCTTT. It translates to CASSEATGGDTEAFF.

The J gene is TRBJ2-1, the V gene TRBV29-1; 12 positions agree with TRBD1. The CDR3 loop spans 18 amino acids. V lost 5 bases and J lost 0; bases outside the gene matches: 11. Germline CDR1 is SQVTM and CDR2 is ANQGSEA. The CDR3 region has the DNA TGCAGCGTTTACCGGGACAGGGGGCGCTTGAGCTCCTACAATGAGCAGTTCTTC. It specifies CSVYRDRGRLSSYNEQFF.

This clone came up once. This chain connects TRBV12-3 or TRBV12-4 to TRBJ2-7; D gene uncertain. Trimming took off 1 base at V and 6 bases at J, with 7 bases between the two ends. This CDR3 has 12 residues. The CDR3 protein is CASSLEPVEQYF. The CDR3 DNA reads TGTGCCAGCAGTTTAGAACCGGTCGAGCAGTACTTC.

The chain couples TRBV19 to TRBJ2-2; D might be TRBD2 (5 bases). V dropped 10 bases and J dropped 0 bases, with 12 bases sitting between them. The germline gives CDR1 LNHDA, CDR2 SQIVND (reference sequence). The CDR3 is 14 residues long. CDR3 DNA: TGTGCCACCCGACGGGGAGCGAACACCGGGGAGCTGTTTTTT. Translating it yields CATRRGANTGELFF.

V gene TRBV27 combines with J gene TRBJ1-5, with D uncertain. Germline V lookup: CDR1 MNHEY, CDR2 SMNVEV (reference sequence). The CDR3 is made up of 11 amino acids. V lost 7 bases and J lost 15, with 16 bases in between. The CDR3 is CASIGRREVHF. CDR3 coding DNA: TGTGCCAGCATCGGCCGGCGGGAGGTGCATTTT.

The chain is built from TRBV27 and TRBJ2-2, with 10 nucleotides matching TRBD2. This CDR3 is 15 amino acids long. The germline CDR1 and CDR2 sequences are MNHEY and SMNVEV (reference sequence). The V segment lost 5 bases and the J segment 5 bases; nucleotides outside the gene matches: 5. CDR3 nucleotides: TGTGCCAGCAGTCGGACTAGCGGCCCGACCGGGGAGCTGTTTTTT. This codes for CASSRTSGPTGELFF.

CDR3 bases: TGTGCCAGCAGCCCGGGGACAGGGCCTTACAATGAGCAGTTCTTC. Amino acids: CASSPGTGPYNEQFF. The chain uses TRBV27 and TRBJ2-1; TRBD1 agrees at 9 bases. Germline CDR1 MNHEY, CDR2 SMNVEV (reference sequence). The CDR3 is made up of 15 amino acids. The J segment lost 4 bases and the V segment lost 6 bases, leaving 7 bases of the junction unmatched.

The chain joins TRBV5-1 to TRBJ2-5, with 12 bases fitting TRBD2. The V segment lost 0 bases and the J segment 5 bases; nucleotides outside the gene matches: 5. The CDR3 sequence is 16 residues long. The germline V gene has CDR1 SGHRS and CDR2 YFSETQ. The CDR3, as DNA: TGCGCCAGCAGCTTGGCCGGACTAGCGGGATTGGAGACCCAGTACTTC. Protein: CASSLAGLAGLETQYF.

The J gene is TRBJ2-2, the V gene TRBV3-1 (or the pseudogene TRBV3-2); a possible D gene is TRBD2 (5 bases). From germline, CDR1 is LGHDT and CDR2 YNNKEL (reference sequence). The V end lost 2 bases, the J end lost 3 bases, and 13 bases lay between the germline ends. The CDR3 has 16 amino acids. The chain's CDR3 is CASSQKPPGDTGELFF. CDR3 in DNA: TGTGCCAGCAGCCAAAAACCGCCCGGGGACACCGGGGAGCTGTTTTTT.

This chain uses TRBV7-9 with TRBJ1-2, with 7 bases matching TRBD1. The germline CDR1 and CDR2 sequences are SEHNR and FQNEAQ (reference sequence). This CDR3 is built from 14 residues. V shed 3 bases and J 2 bases; nucleotides not matched to a gene: 3. CDR3 loop: CASSLSTGNYGYTF. CDR3 in DNA: TGTGCCAGCAGCTTGTCGACAGGGAACTATGGCTACACCTTC.

The chain couples TRBV19 to TRBJ2-5; TRBD1 aligns across 10 bases. Germline CDR1 and CDR2: LNHDA and SQIVND (reference sequence). With V trimmed by 8 bases and J by 2 bases, 5 bases remained unmatched. The CDR3 extends over 14 amino acids. This CDR3 reads CASRQGAGQETQYF. The CDR3 DNA reads TGTGCCAGTCGACAGGGGGCTGGTCAAGAGACCCAGTACTTC.

This clone was counted between two and nine times. The chain uses TRBV2 and TRBJ1-4; tentatively, D is TRBD1 (5 bases). CDR1 and CDR2 from the germline V gene are SNHLY and FYNNEI. The CDR3 runs to 15 residues. V lost 8 bases to trimming and J lost 5 bases, with 18 bases between them. As DNA, the CDR3 is TGTGCCAGCGGCCGAGCCGGGACTTTAAATGAAAAACTGTTTTTT. As protein: CASGRAGTLNEKLFF.

V and J are TRBV6-4 and TRBJ1-2, with no clear D. The CDR3 extends over 13 amino acids. V dropped 6 bases and J dropped 7 bases, with 15 bases sitting between them. From germline, CDR1 is MRHNA and CDR2 SNTAGT. In DNA, the CDR3 is TGTGCCAGCAGATTAGACTCCTACGGTGGCTACACCTTC. Its protein product is CASRLDSYGGYTF.

The chain links TRBV27 to TRBJ2-1; 13 nucleotides line up with TRBD2. Germline V CDR1 and CDR2: MNHEY, SMNVEV (reference sequence). With V trimmed by 5 bases and J by 7 bases, 5 bases remained unmatched. This CDR3 comprises 15 residues. This CDR3 reads CASSPGLAGTNEQFF. Here the CDR3 DNA reads TGTGCCAGCAGTCCGGGACTAGCGGGGACGAATGAGCAGTTCTTC.